The present entry profiles one TCR beta chain with its context. Its specificity is unknown. PCR amplification relied on 60 Vbeta primers (plus 13 Jbeta primers). Clones were read by immunoSEQ multiplex PCR, and TCRdb kept only the in-frame ones, dropping some. The table has some 130,000 clones, 60% to 80% seen once. Trimming shortened V by 0 bases and J by 7 bases, and 12 bases separated the two germline ends. From germline, CDR1 is GTSNPN and CDR2 SVGIG (reference sequence). The CDR3 extends over 13 amino acids. This sample is part of a study of cytomegalovirus exposure and HLA in healthy donors. Study-wide findings and caveats: Segments of the TCR beta V type were, in most cases, productive about 87% or about 30% of the time in an earlier analysis. The authors enumerated 150 to 200 TCR beta chains as linked to cytomegalovirus. An analysis that came later showed most CMV-associated TCR beta chains appearing HLA-restricted.

The receptor was isolated from a male donor in good health and CMV-seronegative. The sequencing input was PBMCs. V and J are TRBV30 and TRBJ1-2, with unresolved D. This CDR3 reads CAWSVGSRSGYTF. The DNA for the CDR3 is TGTGCCTGGAGTGTAGGATCTAGGAGTGGCTACACCTTC.